This TCR beta chain derives from a study of OX40 agonist ivuxolimab in advanced cancers. Overall study results and limits: Among the lowest peripheral clonal expansion occurred in 0.1-3.0 mg/kg partial responders.

With regard to this clone: Its specificity is not known.

Trimming pared 6 bases from V and 0 bases from J, leaving 9 bases between. Germline values: CDR1 SEHNR, CDR2 FQNEAQ (reference sequence). This CDR3 has 13 amino acids. Clones were read by immunoSEQ multiplex PCR, and TCRdb kept only the in-frame ones, dropping some. The table shows about 15,000 clones, with about 75% occurring only once. The material was CD4+ or CD8+ T cells sorted from blood, obtained in a trial of the OX40 agonist ivuxolimab. This TCR derives from an adult with an advanced solid tumor such as melanoma, head and neck, liver or kidney cancer. The V call is TRBV7-9, the J call TRBJ2-7, with D tentatively TRBD2 (5 bases). The CDR3 sequence: CASRRENSYEQYF. The DNA of the CDR3 is TGTGCCAGCAGGAGGGAGAACTCCTACGAGCAGTACTTC.